This T cell receptor beta chain derives from a study of blood T cell repertoires in COVID-19. The study drew participants aged about 18 to 95 years from about two dozen US areas. Authors' processing steps: Using reference gene primer amplification, nucleated cell counts were estimated. TCRdb's copy holds only in-frame clones and misses some; the assay was immunoSEQ multiplex PCR. That table furnishes V, J and clone size, whereas the DNA furnished D and trimming. The table lists about 270,000 clones, roughly 88% of them singletons. CDR3 length: 14 amino acids. Germline V CDR1 and CDR2: SGHAT, FQNNGV. V shed 3 bases and J 9 bases; nucleotides not matched to a gene: 10.

This chain connects TRBV11-2 to TRBJ1-2, with 7 bases that match TRBD1. The origin of this receptor is a woman aged 35 to 49 with acute COVID-19. The sample taken for sequencing was PBMCs or T cells enriched from blood (not recorded which). The CDR3 sequence: CASSLYNGQDSYTF. The CDR3 DNA reads as TGTGCCAGCAGCTTGTATAACGGACAGGATAGCTACACCTTC.